This T cell receptor beta chain was sequenced during a study of cytomegalovirus exposure and HLA in healthy donors. Researchers ran the PCR with 60 Vbeta and 13 Jbeta primers. Profiling relied on immunoSEQ multiplex PCR, and the TCRdb table lists in-frame clones only, not all of them. This table has 200,000 or so clones, 70% to 85% appearing once. CDR1 LNHDA and CDR2 SQIVND come from the germline V gene (reference sequence). CDR3 size: 12 residues. Trimming removed 7 bases from V and 8 bases from J, with 11 bases in between. With respect to this clone: No antigen is known for it.

Study-level results: HLA restriction was apparent for most CMV-associated TCR beta chains in a later analysis. Later examination showed HLA-associated TCR beta chains had greater clonal expansion than equally common others. Earlier findings revealed that most TCR beta V segments proved productive either about 90% or about 30% of the time. A later analysis appeared to link common viral pathogens to several of the most significant clusters.

This TCR was sampled from a male donor in good health and CMV-seronegative. The chain combines TRBV19 with TRBJ1-4; possible D gene TRBD1, 5 bases. Sequencing used PBMCs. DNA of the CDR3: TGTGCCAGTACTCAGGGCGGCGAAAAACTGTTTTTT. Encoded protein: CASTQGGEKLFF.